The 14 T cell receptor beta chains presented below share a single source sample, sequenced in a study of blood T cell repertoires in COVID-19. Sequencing was performed with immunoSEQ multiplex PCR; in TCRdb, only in-frame clones are kept and a portion is missing. The sample yields roughly 200,000 clones, 70% to 90% seen once. Sequenced material: peripheral blood. These receptors came from a man between 60 and 75 years old with acute or convalescent COVID-19.

The chain links TRBV7-2 to TRBJ2-7; TRBD2 matches 12 bases. The CDR3 loop spans 16 amino acids. Germline lookup yields CDR1 SGHTA and CDR2 FQGNSA. The V segment lost 0 bases and the J segment 5 bases; nucleotides outside the gene matches: 5. The CDR3 nucleotides are TGTGCCAGCAGCTTAGCTCTGACTAGCGGGAGCCACGAGCAGTACTTC. The encoded protein is CASSLALTSGSHEQYF.

This chain joins TRBV27 and TRBJ1-2; perhaps TRBD1 as D (5 bases). The germline gives CDR1 MNHEY, CDR2 SMNVEV (reference sequence). The CDR3 has 13 residues. Between the trimmed V and J ends, which lost 0 bases and 8 bases, there was a span of 10 bases. The CDR3 spells CASSLSRRDGYTF. The CDR3 DNA reads TGTGCCAGCAGTTTATCGAGGAGGGACGGCTACACCTTC.

V usage is TRBV6-2 or TRBV6-3 and J usage is TRBJ2-7; 9 bases are a match to TRBD2. Per the germline V gene, CDR1 is MNHEY and CDR2 is SVGEGT. Trimming at V came to 5 bases and at J to 1 base, leaving 6 bases not matched to a gene. The CDR3 spans 15 residues. CDR3 sequence: CASSRGLAWSYEQYF. The CDR3 region has the DNA TGTGCCAGCAGTCGCGGACTAGCGTGGTCCTACGAGCAGTACTTC.

This clone has only a few counts. The chain couples TRBV18 to TRBJ2-5, with unresolved D. Germline CDR1 is KGHSH and CDR2 is LQKENI. V was trimmed by 1 base and J by 5 bases, leaving 8 bases between them. The CDR3 sequence is 13 residues long. The CDR3 loop is CASSPLFGETQYF. For the CDR3, the DNA is TGTGCCAGCTCACCACTCTTCGGGGAGACCCAGTACTTC.

This chain connects TRBV9 to TRBJ2-1; TRBD2 aligns across 9 bases. Trimming took 0 bases from V and 8 from J; bases not matched to a gene: 6. Germline V gene lookup returns CDR1 SGDLS and CDR2 YYNGEE. The CDR3 is made up of 15 amino acids. CDR3 nucleotide sequence: TGTGCCAGCAGCGTAGGAGTAGCGGGAGAGGATGAGCAGTTCTTC. Residues: CASSVGVAGEDEQFF.

The rearrangement joins TRBV28 to TRBJ2-1; 7 bases match TRBD2. Germline values: CDR1 MDHEN, CDR2 SYDVKM. J was trimmed by 10 bases and V by 7 bases; bases with no gene match: 19. This CDR3 is built from 16 residues. CDR3 protein: CASTPRPGLAVGEQFF. As DNA, the CDR3 is TGTGCCAGCACCCCGCGCCCGGGGCTAGCGGTCGGCGAGCAGTTCTTC. The full variable domain, with the rest looked up from reference TRBV28 and TRBJ2-1, is DVKVTQSSRYLVKRTGEKVFLECVQDMDHENMFWYRQDPGLGLRLIYFSYDVKMKEKGDIPEGYSVSREKKERFSLILESASTNQTSMYLCASTPRPGLAVGEQFFGPGTRLTVL.

This sequence joins TRBV28 and TRBJ1-4; D remains ambiguous. The CDR3 loop spans 15 amino acids. The germline gives CDR1 MDHEN, CDR2 SYDVKM. V was pared by 3 bases and J by 0 bases, with 8 bases between. CDR3 residues: CASSFPGTTNEKLFF. CDR3 coding DNA: TGTGCCAGCAGTTTTCCGGGGACAACTAATGAAAAACTGTTTTTT.

In its sample, this clone was seen a few times. The chain couples TRBV11-1 to TRBJ2-7; 7 positions match TRBD2. The CDR3 covers 15 residues. V was clipped by 5 bases and J by 6 bases; unmatched bases: 13. Germline V CDR1 and CDR2: SGHAT, FQDESV (reference sequence). The CDR3 coding sequence is TGTGCCAGCAGCCCCCGAAAGGGAGGGTTGCGCGAGCAGTACTTC. It is translated as CASSPRKGGLREQYF.

The chain joins TRBV18 to TRBJ2-7; 11 nucleotides align to TRBD1. V trimming: 6 bases; J trimming: 4 bases; junction bases outside the gene matches: 8. Germline loops: CDR1 KGHSH, CDR2 LQKENI. The CDR3 sequence is 15 residues long. CDR3 DNA sequence: TGTGCCAGCTCCCAAGGACAGGGGGCAGGGTACGAGCAGTACTTC. It is translated as CASSQGQGAGYEQYF.

V usage is TRBV6-5 and J usage is TRBJ1-6, with a weak D call TRBD1 (6 bases). The CDR3 has 14 amino acids. The V end lost 7 bases, the J end lost 4 bases, and 11 bases lay between the germline ends. Germline loops: CDR1 MNHEY, CDR2 SVGAGI. The CDR3 region has the DNA TGTGCCAGCACTCGGACAGAGTATAATTCACCCCTCCACTTT. It encodes CASTRTEYNSPLHF.

V and J are TRBV18 and TRBJ1-1; D uncertain. The CDR3 is 14 amino acids. The germline CDR1 and CDR2 sequences are KGHSH and LQKENI. V lost 3 bases, J lost 1 base, and 9 bases lay in between. CDR3 region: CASSPFTQNTEAFF. CDR3 DNA sequence: TGTGCCAGCTCACCTTTTACACAGAACACTGAAGCTTTCTTT.

This sequence joins TRBV5-8 and TRBJ1-2, with 8 bases aligning to TRBD1. The CDR3 is 16 residues long. Trimming at V came to 0 bases and at J to 8 bases, leaving 12 bases not matched to a gene. The germline gives CDR1 SGHTS, CDR2 YDEGEE. The CDR3 spells CASSLAGTGQALGYTF. The CDR3 nucleotides are TGTGCCAGCAGCTTGGCCGGGACAGGACAAGCCCTAGGCTACACCTTC.

The chain links TRBV2 to TRBJ1-5; the match to TRBD1 covers 10 bases. The junction had 7 bases not matched to a gene; V was cut back by 6 bases and J by 8 bases. The CDR3 length is 14 residues. Germline V gives CDR1 SNHLY, CDR2 FYNNEI. CDR3 bases: TGTGCCAGCAGCTTGACAGGGGGCTTGGAGCCCCAGCATTTT. Protein sequence: CASSLTGGLEPQHF. Variable domain in full (rest from reference TRBV2 and TRBJ1-5): EPEVTQTPSHQVTQMGQEVILRCVPISNHLYFYWYRQILGQKVEFLVSFYNNEISEKSEIFDDQFSVERPDGSNFTLKIRSTKLEDSAMYFCASSLTGGLEPQHFGDGTRLSIL.

The CDR3 loop is CASSPRQGNTEAFF. The CDR3 DNA reads TGCGCCAGCAGCCCCCGACAGGGGAACACTGAAGCTTTCTTT. This chain joins TRBV4-3 and TRBJ1-1; 7 positions match TRBD1. The trim removed 4 bases at V and 1 base at J, leaving 3 bases unmatched. Germline CDR1 reads LGHNA; CDR2 reads YSLEER. The CDR3 is made up of 14 amino acids.